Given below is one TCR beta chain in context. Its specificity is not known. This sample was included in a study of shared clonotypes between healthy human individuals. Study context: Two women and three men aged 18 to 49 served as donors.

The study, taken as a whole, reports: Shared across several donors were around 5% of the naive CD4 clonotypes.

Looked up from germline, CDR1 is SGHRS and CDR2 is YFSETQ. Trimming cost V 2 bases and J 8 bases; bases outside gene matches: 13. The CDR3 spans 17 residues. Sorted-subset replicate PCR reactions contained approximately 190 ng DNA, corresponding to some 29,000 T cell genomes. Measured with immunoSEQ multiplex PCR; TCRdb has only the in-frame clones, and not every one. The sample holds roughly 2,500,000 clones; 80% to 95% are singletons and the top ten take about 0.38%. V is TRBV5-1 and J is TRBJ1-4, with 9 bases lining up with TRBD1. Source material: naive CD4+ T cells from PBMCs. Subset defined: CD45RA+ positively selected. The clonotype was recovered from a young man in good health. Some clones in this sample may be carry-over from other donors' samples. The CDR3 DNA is TGCGCCAGCAGCTTTGGGACAGGGCCTACAATTTCGGAAAAACTGTTTTTT. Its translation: CASSFGTGPTISEKLFF. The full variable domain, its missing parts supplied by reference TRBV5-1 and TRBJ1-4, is KAGVTQTPRYLIKTRGQQVTLSCSPISGHRSVSWYQQTPGQGLQFLFEYFSETQRNKGNFPGRFSGRQFSNSRSEMNVSTLELGDSALYLCASSFGTGPTISEKLFFGSGTQLSVL.